The rows below give T cell receptor beta chains drawn from one sample of a study of T-cell reconstitution after alpha-beta-depleted transplantation in children. TCRdb reprocessed the PCR reads with MiXCR, giving one entry per CDR3 protein. The top ten clones hold just over 40% of a sample with approximately 350,000 distinct CDR3 sequences, roughly 17% of them seen once. This specimen consisted of PBMCs, mostly from graft donor cells, obtained 360 days after TCRalphabeta/CD19-depleted stem cell transplant. All receptors derive from a male patient aged 2 to 10 who had a stem cell transplant for acute lymphoblastic leukemia, so the T cells may come from the graft donor. Each CDR3 is given with its conserved first and last residue. A D gene is named only where the DNA matches it firmly. A clone size is listed for some rows: how often the clone was seen (once, few, many), or a class if it is expanded.

>TRBV27|TRBJ2-7|TRBD2|NA
CASSPPGLAGAYEQYF
TGTGCCAGCAGTCCCCCGGGACTAGCGGGGGCCTACGAGCAGTACTTC
>TRBV9|TRBJ1-4|NA|few
CASQVGAGPNEKLFF
TGTGCCAGCCAAGTAGGGGCAGGACCGAATGAAAAACTGTTTTTT
>TRBV20-1|TRBJ2-1|TRBD2|NA
CSAVEREQYNEQFF
TGCAGTGCAGTTGAGCGGGAGCAGTACAATGAGCAGTTCTTC
>TRBV9|TRBJ1-3|NA|NA
CASSVDVIGSGNTIYF
TGTGCCAGCAGCGTAGATGTCATTGGCTCTGGAAACACCATATATTTT
>TRBV28|TRBJ1-4|NA|few
CASRVRNRVNEKLFF
TGTGCCAGCAGGGTCCGGAACCGGGTTAATGAAAAACTGTTTTTT
>TRBV5-5|TRBJ1-5|NA|NA
CASSLWVNQPQHF
TGTGCCAGCAGCCTCTGGGTAAATCAGCCCCAGCATTTT
>TRBV5-1|TRBJ2-1|NA|many
CASSTFNSLTGREQFF
TGCGCCAGCAGCACCTTTAATTCCTTAACAGGGCGTGAGCAGTTCTTC
>TRBV27|TRBJ2-1|TRBD1|NA
CASSFLTGGAYNEQFF
TGTGCCAGCAGTTTCCTGACAGGGGGCGCCTACAATGAGCAGTTCTTC
>TRBV12-3/TRBV12-4|TRBJ2-1|TRBD2|many
CASSSKTSGRAYNEQFF
TGTGCCAGCAGTTCGAAGACTAGCGGGAGGGCCTACAATGAGCAGTTCTTC
>TRBV4-1|TRBJ2-3|TRBD1|few
CASSPHIQGGTQYF
TGCGCCAGCAGCCCACACATACAAGGGGGCACGCAGTATTTT
>TRBV5-1|TRBJ2-2|TRBD1|few
CASSLDRGTDGGELFF
TGCGCCAGCAGCTTGGACAGGGGGACGGACGGCGGGGAGCTGTTTTTT
>TRBV27|TRBJ1-6|NA|few
CASSLWSHSPLHF
TGTGCCAGCAGTTTGTGGTCACACTCACCCCTCCACTTT
>TRBV5-1|TRBJ2-2|TRBD1|NA
CASSPYGTGGSGYTGELFF
TGCGCCAGCAGCCCGTACGGGACAGGGGGCTCTGGATACACCGGGGAGCTGTTTTTT
>TRBV3-1|TRBJ2-5|TRBD1|NA
CASSLAGNRGEETQYF
TGTGCCAGCAGCTTGGCGGGGAACAGGGGGGAAGAGACCCAGTACTTC
>TRBV10-3|TRBJ2-5|NA|few
CAISEGRDGTQYF
TGTGCCATCAGTGAGGGACGGGACGGGACCCAGTACTTC
>TRBV20-1|TRBJ2-2|NA|few
CSATKRLAGELFF
TGCAGTGCTACAAAAAGACTAGCCGGGGAGCTGTTTTTT
>TRBV9|TRBJ1-1|NA|NA
CASSVEPMNTEAFF
TGTGCCAGCAGCGTAGAACCGATGAACACTGAAGCTTTCTTT
>TRBV4-1|TRBJ2-7|NA|NA
CASSHLGARDRRQYF
TGCGCCAGCAGCCACCTTGGGGCCAGGGACCGACGACAGTACTTC
>TRBV11-2|TRBJ2-1|TRBD2|many
CASSLDRSGRAYNEQFF
TGTGCCAGCAGCTTAGATCGGAGCGGGAGGGCCTACAATGAGCAGTTCTTC
>TRBV6-2/TRBV6-3|TRBJ2-6|NA|NA
CASSYWRARFPSGANVLTF
TGTGCCAGCAGTTACTGGCGGGCCAGGTTCCCCTCTGGGGCCAACGTCCTGACTTTC
>TRBV7-9|TRBJ2-1|TRBD1|few
CASSLYGRGPYNEQFF
TGTGCCAGCAGCTTATACGGCAGGGGGCCCTACAATGAGCAGTTCTTC
>TRBV20-1|TRBJ1-5|NA|NA
CSARAAGSNQPQHF
TGCAGTGCTAGAGCGGCAGGGAGCAATCAGCCCCAGCATTTT
>TRBV9|TRBJ2-2|TRBD1|few
CASSVSRQGGTGELFF
TGTGCCAGCAGCGTAAGCCGACAGGGCGGCACCGGGGAGCTGTTTTTT
>TRBV4-1|TRBJ2-3|TRBD2|NA
CASSPQGLAGATDTQYF
TGCGCCAGCAGCCCCCAAGGACTAGCGGGAGCCACAGATACGCAGTATTTT
>TRBV7-2|TRBJ2-7|NA|many
CASSLSGLIYEQYF
TGTGCCAGCAGCTTAAGCGGACTGATCTACGAGCAGTACTTC
>TRBV12-3/TRBV12-4|TRBJ1-3|TRBD1|NA
CASSLVPYNRGGNTIYF
TGTGCCAGCAGTTTAGTCCCCTACAACAGGGGAGGCAACACCATATATTTT
>TRBV7-9|TRBJ2-2|NA|few
CASSFIGRLDTGELFF
TGTGCCAGCAGCTTCATAGGAAGGTTAGACACCGGGGAGCTGTTTTTT
>TRBV9|TRBJ2-5|NA|NA
CASSVGWGFPSQETQYF
TGTGCCAGCAGCGTAGGATGGGGTTTTCCTAGCCAAGAGACCCAGTACTTC
>TRBV7-6|TRBJ2-7|TRBD2|few
CASSLRGREPSYEQYF
TGTGCCAGCAGCTTACGCGGGAGGGAGCCATCCTACGAGCAGTACTTC
>TRBV12-3/TRBV12-4|TRBJ2-3|NA|few
CASSSLLTDTQYF
TGTGCCAGCAGTTCCCTCCTCACAGATACGCAGTATTTT
>TRBV7-8|TRBJ1-3|NA|NA
CASSLVQGPTAAIYF
TGTGCCAGCAGCTTAGTACAGGGCCCGACCGCCGCCATATATTTT
>TRBV5-1|TRBJ2-3|TRBD2|many
CASSLGVAGSDTQYF
TGCGCCAGCAGCTTGGGTGTAGCGGGATCAGATACGCAGTATTTT
>TRBV12-3/TRBV12-4|TRBJ2-1|TRBD2|many
CASSSGDYPGYNEQFF
TGTGCCAGCAGCTCTGGGGACTACCCTGGGTACAATGAGCAGTTCTTC
>TRBV7-2|TRBJ2-2|TRBD2|NA
CASSHWTRGRSGELFF
TGTGCCAGCAGCCATTGGACTAGAGGGAGGTCCGGGGAGCTGTTTTTT
>TRBV29-1|TRBJ1-1|NA|few
CSVVQITTEAFF
TGCAGCGTGGTACAGATAACCACTGAAGCTTTCTTT
>TRBV30|TRBJ2-1|NA|NA
CAWERGGLYNEQFF
TGTGCCTGGGAGAGGGGGGGACTATACAATGAGCAGTTCTTC
>TRBV10-3|TRBJ2-1|NA|NA
CAISERASSYNEQFF
TGTGCCATCAGTGAGCGGGCCAGCTCCTACAATGAGCAGTTCTTC
>TRBV20-1|TRBJ2-7|NA|NA
CSASPSGGATYSYEQYF
TGCAGTGCTAGTCCCTCGGGCGGGGCGACGTATTCCTACGAGCAGTACTTC
>TRBV27|TRBJ2-2|TRBD1|NA
CASSLTRGTGRTGELFF
TGTGCCAGCAGTCTCACCCGCGGGACAGGGAGGACCGGGGAGCTGTTTTTT
>TRBV4-3|TRBJ2-2|NA|NA
CASSQDPEMWGELFF
TGCGCCAGCAGCCAAGATCCCGAGATGTGGGGGGAGCTGTTTTTT
>TRBV12-3/TRBV12-4|TRBJ2-7|TRBD2|few
CASSFSSGTYEQYF
TGTGCCAGCAGTTTTTCTAGCGGGACGTACGAGCAGTACTTC